A few counts support the clone carrying this T cell receptor beta chain. The data stem from a study of cytomegalovirus exposure and HLA in healthy donors. The PCR used 60 Vbeta and 13 Jbeta primers. Produced via immunoSEQ multiplex PCR; TCRdb's table is partial and in-frame only. The profile covers around 120,000 clones, with roughly 83% appearing a single time and 1.5% to 2.5% taken by the ten largest. Sequences were obtained from PBMCs. This clonotype was sampled from a young man in good health and CMV-seronegative.

The CDR3 loop reads CASSPETSASNEQFF. CDR3 in DNA: TGCGCCAGCAGCCCTGAGACTAGCGCTTCCAATGAGCAGTTCTTC. The rearrangement uses TRBV5-1 and TRBJ2-1, with 8 bases that match TRBD2. This CDR3 spans 15 amino acids. Per germline, CDR1 SGHRS and CDR2 YFSETQ. V gave up 4 bases and J gave up 6 bases; unmatched junction bases: 9.